Listed below are T cell receptor beta chains from one sample, sequenced in a study of shared clonotypes between healthy human individuals. Produced via immunoSEQ multiplex PCR; TCRdb's table is partial and in-frame only. The sample consists of some 1.1 million clones, approximately 77% of them appearing once. Sequencing was carried out using memory CD4+ T cells from PBMCs. These receptors were obtained from a man aged 18 to 30 in good health. Some clones in this sample may be carry-over from other donors' samples. The conserved cysteine and the conserved F or W are not part of the CDR3 here. The D gene is left open where the match is weak.

V: TRBV19
D: -
J: TRBJ1-1
CDR3: ASSIGGALTEAF

V: TRBV15
D: -
J: TRBJ1-1
CDR3: ATSRGFLETF

V: TRBV7-2
D: TRBD2
J: TRBJ2-3
CDR3: ASSSTSGSGADTQY

V: TRBV29-1
D: -
J: TRBJ2-3
CDR3: SLVVDTQY

V: TRBV7-9
D: -
J: TRBJ1-1
CDR3: ASSLTSGSTEAF

V: TRBV4-3
D: -
J: TRBJ1-5
CDR3: ASSQDRGQPQH

V: TRBV2
D: -
J: TRBJ1-5
CDR3: ARGAEGSNQPQH

V: TRBV28
D: TRBD2
J: TRBJ2-7
CDR3: ASSRAEGGDYEQY

V: TRBV6-5
D: -
J: TRBJ2-5
CDR3: ASSLDWSAYEETQY

V: TRBV28
D: TRBD2
J: TRBJ2-2
CDR3: ASSSSGRNGAGELF

V: TRBV7-2
D: TRBD1
J: TRBJ1-2
CDR3: ASSRTQGADGYT

V: TRBV30
D: TRBD1
J: TRBJ1-6
CDR3: AWSGDRGASPLH

V: TRBV5-1
D: -
J: TRBJ1-1
CDR3: ASSLVRGRTEAF

V: TRBV10-3
D: TRBD1
J: TRBJ2-2
CDR3: AISQDRGTGELF

V: TRBV4-3
D: TRBD2
J: TRBJ2-4
CDR3: ASSQEEVRIAGGPGKNIQY

V: TRBV28
D: -
J: TRBJ1-2
CDR3: ASSLLAGLYGYT

V: TRBV18
D: -
J: TRBJ1-1
CDR3: ASSPRLGSDTEAF

V: TRBV11-2
D: -
J: TRBJ1-1
CDR3: ASSLALMNTEAF

V: TRBV5-1
D: -
J: TRBJ2-2
CDR3: ASSLPGRADTGELF

V: TRBV28
D: TRBD1
J: TRBJ1-4
CDR3: ASSSDTGGANEKLF

V: TRBV18
D: TRBD1
J: TRBJ2-7
CDR3: ASSPGDRVGEQY

V: TRBV5-1
D: -
J: TRBJ2-5
CDR3: ASSSPDRGETQY

V: TRBV5-1
D: -
J: TRBJ2-3
CDR3: ASSLVGPGDTQY

V: TRBV28
D: -
J: TRBJ1-5
CDR3: ASSYVGGYSNQPQH

V: TRBV5-1
D: -
J: TRBJ1-2
CDR3: ASSLKADYGYT

V: TRBV5-1
D: -
J: TRBJ2-7
CDR3: ASSASSYEQY

V: TRBV20-1
D: -
J: TRBJ2-5
CDR3: SAMTGETQY

V: TRBV29-1
D: -
J: TRBJ1-1
CDR3: SADQDGTEAF

V: TRBV7-2
D: -
J: TRBJ1-1
CDR3: AIGPAGALATEAF

V: TRBV27
D: -
J: TRBJ2-2
CDR3: ATLPRDKNTGELF

V: TRBV7-9
D: -
J: TRBJ2-6
CDR3: ASSSIRNSLGANVLT

V: TRBV15
D: -
J: TRBJ2-2
CDR3: ATSRDPLATGELF

V: TRBV11-3
D: TRBD2
J: TRBJ2-2
CDR3: ASSFGTSGRANTGELF

V: TRBV9
D: TRBD1
J: TRBJ1-2
CDR3: ASSAHGQEGSYT

V: TRBV28
D: -
J: TRBJ2-1
CDR3: ATYPSRAGNEQF

V: TRBV5-1
D: TRBD1
J: TRBJ2-5
CDR3: ASSRGQGRETQY

V: TRBV28
D: TRBD1
J: TRBJ1-2
CDR3: ASRSGTGASGYT

V: TRBV7-9
D: -
J: TRBJ1-1
CDR3: ASSPRTAVMNTEAF

V: TRBV19
D: TRBD1
J: TRBJ1-4
CDR3: ASSIGPGQINEKLF

V: TRBV19
D: -
J: TRBJ1-5
CDR3: ASSLLFQPQH

V: TRBV28
D: TRBD1
J: TRBJ2-7
CDR3: ASGPWDRAYEQY

V: TRBV5-4
D: -
J: TRBJ2-1
CDR3: ASSFTQSSYNEQF

V: TRBV7-9
D: -
J: TRBJ1-4
CDR3: ASSLLSRLNEKLF

V: TRBV29-1
D: TRBD2
J: TRBJ2-7
CDR3: SVTSGYEQY

V: TRBV5-1
D: TRBD2
J: TRBJ2-7
CDR3: ASRLGLAGGIAYEQY

V: TRBV6-1
D: TRBD1
J: TRBJ1-5
CDR3: ASSTRDRGDQPQH

V: TRBV6-5
D: TRBD1
J: TRBJ1-2
CDR3: ASRRTEGTGVGYT

V: TRBV6-1
D: -
J: TRBJ2-3
CDR3: ASSEHGVRGTDTQY

V: TRBV7-8
D: TRBD2
J: TRBJ2-7
CDR3: ASSLGLAAAPYEQY

V: TRBV27
D: -
J: TRBJ2-1
CDR3: ASSLGGNEQF

V: TRBV19
D: TRBD2
J: TRBJ2-1
CDR3: ASSPLLLAGGYNEQF